The sequence of this T cell receptor (beta chain) was determined in a study of neurological immune-mediated disorders (dated by TCRdb to about 2019). Background for the entire study: Peripheral blood TCR-beta repertoires from HTLV-I-associated myelopathy (HAM/TSP) patients, multiple sclerosis patients and healthy controls were compared by UMI-based sequencing. Of the 70 or so subjects in the cohort, about 15 were HAM/TSP patients, around 34 were multiple sclerosis patients, and around 20 were healthy controls. Each longitudinal HAM/TSP and healthy donor was sampled at 3 time-points spaced at roughly 3-40 month intervals. Longitudinal samples, technical triplicates and paired sorted CD4+ and CD8+ T-cell subsets, alongside PBMC samples, were included among the approximately 100 TCR-beta libraries. Broader findings and caveats from the paper: TCR clonal expansion was highest in HAM/TSP patients and lowest in MS patients, with MS patients falling below even healthy controls. No identical CDR3 amino acid sequences were shared among expanded clones across subjects, suggesting private TCR-beta repertoires in all groups.

Taken with the paper, the label for time point translates to: longitudinal time-point 2. Blood bank volunteers in Maryland, USA served as the healthy controls. For the unsorted PBMC libraries, 2 million PBMCs were stored in RNAlater at -80 degrees C until RNA extraction and were used to generate the libraries. Peripheral blood was subjected to Ficoll-Hypaque density gradient centrifugation to isolate PBMCs, which were then cryopreserved in liquid nitrogen. cDNA synthesis used template-switch 5'RACE with a primer carrying a 10-nucleotide random unique molecular identifier tagging each TCR transcript. Every sequencing run yielded over 180 million TCR-beta sequences covering 15-18 subjects. The RNeasy kit was used to extract total RNA. Using the KAPA Real-time Library Amplification kit, TCR-beta VDJ regions were amplified with primers for the TCR constant region and the 5'RACE anchor. Sample indexes and Illumina adaptors were added in a first PCR, after which library yield was increased in a second PCR. After purification with Ampure beads, the TCR product of roughly 650 bp was size-selected on a 2% E-gel SizeSelection system. Library quality was checked on a Bioanalyzer, concentration was measured with Qubit, and libraries were quantified with the Kapa Library Quantification kit before pooling. An Illumina HiSeq 2500 was used to sequence the libraries paired-end at 2 x 150 bp. To increase sequence diversity, about 25-31% phiX was spiked into each library pool. In the original analysis: Quality-filtered reads were processed with the UMI-based MiGEC pipeline, and over 85% of raw TCR sequences were removed by the MiGEC pipeline during error correction. IMGT germline references were used for aligning VDJ genes, and each clonotype was defined as a unique CDR3 amino acid sequence together with its V-J genes. VDJtools evaluated clonal expansion, Shannon diversity and CDR3 relatedness (CalcPairwiseDistances, ClusterSamples); CLCbio workbench built phylogenetic trees. Clones with at least 8 unique UMIs were defined as expanded, with this threshold being based on coefficient-of-variation modelling across technical triplicates. Using fastp at Q25 and MiXCR, TCRdb reprocessed the public reads and kept productive beta chains. Rows matching on CDR3 protein sequence are summarized as one entry with the most common DNA and genes. TCRdb, not the authors, supplied the V and J calls. Present in this sample are fewer than 70,000 distinct CDR3 sequences, more than 8% of which were seen just once. 9.5% to 15% of the sample comes from the top ten.

This clonotype occurred many times. Its antigen remains undetermined. No base-level quality is on record; no much larger clone is a single base apart. The CDR3 spans 13 residues, from the cysteine through the phenylalanine. This entry keeps only the CDR3 DNA: 39 bases, framed from base 1. The junction carries 8 bases between V and J, which are trimmed by 6 bases and 0 bases respectively. CDR1 and CDR2 are drawn from the germline V gene (reference sequence): SEHNR, FQNEAQ. The clonotype was recovered from a man aged 25-45 years in good health. Here the chain combines TRBV7-9 and TRBJ2-5, with a weak D call of TRBD2 (6 bases match). Sequencing was carried out using PBMCs. For the CDR3, the sequence is CASSTSHQETQYF. The DNA is as follows: TGTGCCAGCAGTACTAGCCACCAAGAGACCCAGTACTTC.